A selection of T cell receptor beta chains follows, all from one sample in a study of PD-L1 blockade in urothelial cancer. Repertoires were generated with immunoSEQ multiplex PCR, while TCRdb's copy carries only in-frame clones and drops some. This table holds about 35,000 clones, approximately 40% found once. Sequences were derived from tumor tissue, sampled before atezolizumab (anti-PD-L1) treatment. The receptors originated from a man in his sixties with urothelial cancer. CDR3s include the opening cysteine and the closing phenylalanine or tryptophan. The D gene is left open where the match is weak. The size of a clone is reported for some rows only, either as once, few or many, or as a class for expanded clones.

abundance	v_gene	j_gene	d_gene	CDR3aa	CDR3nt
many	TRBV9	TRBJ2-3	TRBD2	CASSLGTSGWTDTQYF	TGTGCCAGCAGCCTCGGGACTAGCGGTTGGACAGATACGCAGTATTTT
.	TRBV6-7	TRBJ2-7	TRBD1	CASSGEGQGRSYEQYF	TGTGCCAGCAGTGGGGAGGGACAGGGACGCTCCTACGAGCAGTACTTC
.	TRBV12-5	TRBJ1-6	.	CASANMGGPLHF	TGTGCTAGTGCCAACATGGGGGGACCCCTCCACTTT
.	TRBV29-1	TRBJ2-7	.	CSVEVYRDEQYF	TGCAGCGTTGAGGTATACAGGGACGAGCAGTACTTC
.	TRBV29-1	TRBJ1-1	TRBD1	CSVDGTGSNTEAFF	TGCAGCGTTGATGGGACAGGCAGTAACACTGAAGCTTTCTTT
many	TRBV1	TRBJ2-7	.	CASSQELAGASYEQYF	TGCGCCAGCAGCCAAGAGCTAGCGGGGGCATCCTACGAGCAGTACTTC
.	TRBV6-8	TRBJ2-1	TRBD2	CASRAGGKEEQFF	TGTGCCAGCCGGGCGGGAGGGAAGGAAGAGCAGTTCTTC
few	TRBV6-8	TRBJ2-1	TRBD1	CASIASGQASPLYNEQFF	TGTGCCAGCATTGCGTCGGGACAGGCCAGTCCATTATACAATGAGCAGTTCTTC
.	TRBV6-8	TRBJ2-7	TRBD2	CASSTGLAGIYEQYF	TGTGCCAGCAGTACGGGACTAGCGGGTATCTACGAGCAGTACTTC
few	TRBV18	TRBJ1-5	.	CASSPMQGRQPQHF	TGTGCCAGCTCACCAATGCAGGGAAGGCAGCCCCAGCATTTT
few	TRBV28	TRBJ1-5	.	CASSLRPGPNQPQHF	TGTGCCAGCAGTTTACGTCCGGGCCCCAATCAGCCCCAGCATTTT
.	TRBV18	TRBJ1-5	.	CASSPSRGVGIQPQHF	TGTGCCAGCTCACCGAGTAGAGGGGTAGGAATCCAGCCCCAGCATTTT
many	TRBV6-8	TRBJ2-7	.	CASRSTVRSYEQYF	TGTGCCAGCAGGAGTACCGTGCGCTCCTACGAGCAGTACTTC
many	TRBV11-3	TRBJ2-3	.	CASSSQASTDTQYF	TGTGCCAGCAGCTCGCAGGCTAGCACAGATACGCAGTATTTT
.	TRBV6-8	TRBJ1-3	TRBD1	CAISVQGAPGNTIYF	TGTGCCATCAGTGTTCAGGGGGCGCCGGGAAACACCATATATTTT
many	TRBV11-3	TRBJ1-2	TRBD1	CASSPNRGSMEGYTF	TGTGCCAGCAGCCCAAACAGGGGGAGTATGGAGGGCTACACCTTC
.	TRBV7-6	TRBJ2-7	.	CASSFPRWVTEQYF	TGTGCCAGCAGCTTCCCCAGGTGGGTCACCGAGCAGTACTTC
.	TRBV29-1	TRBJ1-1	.	CSVDPQGVFEAFF	TGCAGCGTTGATCCCCAGGGCGTCTTTGAAGCTTTCTTT
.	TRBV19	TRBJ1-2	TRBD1	CASSGTGGYGYTF	TGTGCCAGTAGCGGGACAGGGGGCTATGGCTACACCTTC
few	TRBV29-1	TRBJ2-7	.	CSVATGFYEQYF	TGCAGCGTTGCGACAGGTTTCTACGAGCAGTACTTC
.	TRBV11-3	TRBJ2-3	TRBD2	CASSPTLAGGADTQYF	TGTGCCAGCAGCCCAACATTAGCGGGAGGGGCAGATACGCAGTATTTT
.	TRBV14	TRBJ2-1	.	CASSQDPYNEQFF	TGTGCCAGCAGCCAAGACCCCTACAATGAGCAGTTCTTC
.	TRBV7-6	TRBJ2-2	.	CASSLVDPANTGELFF	TGTGCCAGCAGCTTAGTAGACCCCGCGAACACCGGGGAGCTGTTTTTT
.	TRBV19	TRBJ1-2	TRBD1	CASGRAGTGGHGYTF	TGTGCCAGTGGGCGCGCCGGGACAGGGGGGCATGGCTACACCTTC
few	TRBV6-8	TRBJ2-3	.	CASSAISSDTQYF	TGTGCCAGCAGCGCCATAAGCTCAGATACGCAGTATTTT
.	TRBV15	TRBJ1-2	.	CATSRDGAFYGYTF	TGTGCCACCAGCAGAGATGGGGCGTTCTATGGCTACACCTTC
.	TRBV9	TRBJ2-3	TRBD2	CASSVTRGSTDTQYF	TGTGCCAGCAGCGTCACGCGGGGGAGCACAGATACGCAGTATTTT
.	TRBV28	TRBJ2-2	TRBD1	CASSSPGQGFPGELFF	TGTGCCAGCAGTAGTCCGGGACAGGGGTTCCCCGGGGAGCTGTTTTTT
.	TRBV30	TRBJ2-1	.	CAWRQGYEQFF	TGTGCCTGGAGACAGGGCTATGAGCAGTTCTTC
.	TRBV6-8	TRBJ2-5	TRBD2	CASRLAGGQGETQYF	TGTGCCAGCAGACTGGCGGGGGGGCAGGGAGAGACCCAGTACTTC
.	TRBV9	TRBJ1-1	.	CASSVGKVGGHTEAFF	TGTGCCAGCAGCGTAGGGAAGGTAGGGGGGCACACTGAAGCTTTCTTT
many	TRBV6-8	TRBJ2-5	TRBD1	CAEGGQGANQETQYF	TGTGCCGAGGGCGGGCAGGGGGCTAACCAAGAGACCCAGTACTTC
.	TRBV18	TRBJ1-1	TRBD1	CTSGTGLNTEAFF	TGTACCAGCGGGACAGGGCTGAACACTGAAGCTTTCTTT
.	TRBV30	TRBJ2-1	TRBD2	CAWGLAVGNEQFF	TGTGCTTGGGGACTAGCGGTTGGCAATGAGCAGTTCTTC
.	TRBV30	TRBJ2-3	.	CACQIADYITDTQYF	TGTGCCTGTCAAATAGCGGACTATATAACAGATACGCAGTATTTT
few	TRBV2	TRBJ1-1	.	CASKGFNTEAFF	TGTGCCAGCAAGGGTTTTAACACTGAAGCTTTCTTT
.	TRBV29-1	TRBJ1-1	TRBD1	CSAPRGEGASTEAFF	TGCAGCGCCCCGCGAGGGGAGGGGGCAAGCACTGAAGCTTTCTTT
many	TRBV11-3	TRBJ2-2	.	CASSLGAITGELFF	TGTGCCAGCAGCTTAGGGGCGATCACCGGGGAGCTGTTTTTT
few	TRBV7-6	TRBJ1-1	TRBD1	CASSSSNRGLNTEAFF	TGTGCCAGCAGCTCTTCGAACAGGGGGTTGAACACTGAAGCTTTCTTT
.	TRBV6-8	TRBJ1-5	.	CASHGVGEHQPQHF	TGTGCCAGCCACGGAGTAGGCGAGCATCAGCCCCAGCATTTT
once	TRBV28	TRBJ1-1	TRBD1	CASSPRTGRRNTEAFF	TGTGCCAGCAGCCCTCGGACAGGGAGGAGGAACACTGAAGCTTTCTTT
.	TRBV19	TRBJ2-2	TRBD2	CASSIGLAGLFTGELFF	TGTGCCAGTAGTATAGGTCTAGCGGGACTCTTCACCGGGGAGCTGTTTTTT
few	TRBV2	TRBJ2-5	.	CASSTPGPPEETQYF	TGTGCCAGCAGTACCCCGGGACCCCCCGAAGAGACCCAGTACTTC
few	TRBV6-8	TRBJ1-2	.	CASKGANYGYTF	TGTGCCAGCAAAGGGGCCAACTATGGCTACACCTTC
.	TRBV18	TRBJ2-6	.	CASSTGAGANVLTF	TGTGCCAGCTCCACCGGAGCGGGGGCCAACGTCCTGACTTTC
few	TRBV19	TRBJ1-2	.	CASTWDGIYTF	TGTGCCAGTACTTGGGACGGAATCTACACCTTC
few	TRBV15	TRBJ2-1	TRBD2	CATSSGTSGTNEQFF	TGTGCCACCAGCAGCGGGACTAGCGGGACAAATGAGCAGTTCTTC
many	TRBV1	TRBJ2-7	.	CASSQARGTPYEQYF	TGCGCCAGCAGCCAAGCACGGGGAACTCCCTACGAGCAGTACTTC
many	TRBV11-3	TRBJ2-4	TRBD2	CASSLVVSGGLRNIQYF	TGTGCCAGCAGCTTAGTAGTTAGCGGGGGATTACGAAACATTCAGTACTTC
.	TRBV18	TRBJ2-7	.	CASSPPTSYEQYF	TGTGCCAGCTCACCACCTACTTCCTACGAGCAGTACTTC
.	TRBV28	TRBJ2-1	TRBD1	CASNPSGQGNNEQFF	TGTGCCAGCAACCCGTCGGGACAGGGCAACAATGAGCAGTTCTTC